The subject of this entry is one TCR beta chain. Its antigen is currently unknown. The length of the CDR3 is 15 residues. The trim removed 3 bases at V and 6 bases at J, leaving 8 bases unmatched. Germline CDR1 and CDR2: LNHDA and SQIVND (reference sequence). Naive CD45RA+ and memory CD45RA-negative subsets were split from CD4+ cells. These data originate in a study of shared clonotypes between healthy human individuals. Study observations and caveats: Estimated clonotype richness was generally higher in naive than memory subsets.

TCRdb's table, derived via immunoSEQ multiplex PCR, lists solely in-frame clones and lacks some. The repertoire holds roughly 2.5 million clones, with around 94% as singletons. This receptor was obtained from a young man in good health. The rearrangement uses TRBV19 and TRBJ2-1, with 7 bases aligning to TRBD2. Sequenced material: naive CD4+ T cells sorted from blood. Subset: CD45RA+ positively selected. In DNA, the CDR3 is TGTGCCAGTAGTATTCGTGGGGGGGGGATCAATGAGCAGTTCTTC. Its protein is CASSIRGGGINEQFF.